What follows are 19 T cell receptor beta chains derived from one specimen sequenced in a study of radiotherapy plus CTLA-4 blockade in lung cancer. The method was immunoSEQ multiplex PCR; TCRdb's version includes in-frame clones alone and lacks a portion of them. The sample includes tens of thousands of clones, about 80% seen only once; the top ten take less than 4.5%. The specimen was peripheral blood, collected from a patient treated with radiotherapy plus ipilimumab. These receptors all come from a human donor with non-small cell lung cancer who had a partial response to radiotherapy plus ipilimumab.

The J gene is TRBJ1-4, the V gene TRBV10-3; 9 bases map to TRBD1. Germline CDR1 is ENHRY and CDR2 is SYGVKD. V gave up 3 bases and J gave up 7 bases; unmatched junction bases: 3. CDR3 length: 14 amino acids. The CDR3: CAISDSTGGEKLFF. The CDR3 DNA sequence: TGTGCCATCAGTGACTCGACAGGGGGTGAAAAACTGTTTTTT.

In this sample, this clone turned up once. This chain links TRBV28 with TRBJ2-7; D remains unclear. The germline CDR1 and CDR2 sequences are MDHEN and SYDVKM. Trimming removed 6 bases at V and 1 base at J, with 7 bases between. The CDR3 is 12 residues long. Here the CDR3 DNA reads TGTGCCAGCAGGCGAGATTCCTACGAGCAGTACTTC. Amino acids: CASRRDSYEQYF.

V usage is TRBV2 and J usage is TRBJ2-1; no clear D. Per germline, CDR1 SNHLY and CDR2 FYNNEI. The CDR3 loop spans 14 amino acids. The ends were cut back, 4 bases at V and 5 bases at J, with 12 bases in the middle. CDR3 nucleotide sequence: TGTGCCAGCAGTGTGATGCGGAAGGACAATGAGCAGTTCTTC. Translating it yields CASSVMRKDNEQFF.

The chain couples TRBV7-8 to TRBJ2-7; tentatively, D is TRBD1 (6 bases). Trimming removed 6 bases from V and 5 bases from J, with 23 bases in between. Germline loops: CDR1 SGHVS, CDR2 FQNEAQ. The CDR3 has 16 residues. The DNA of the CDR3 is TGTGCCAGCAGGCTATTTCCACCGGGACAAGGGGACGAGCAGTACTTC. This translates into CASRLFPPGQGDEQYF.

About this clone: Other DNA sequences in this sample translate to the same CDR3. The V and J genes are TRBV28 and TRBJ1-2, with D perhaps TRBD1 (5 bases). Trimming removed 5 bases from V and 1 base from J, with 11 bases in between. The length of the CDR3 is 14 residues. Germline V gives CDR1 MDHEN, CDR2 SYDVKM. The CDR3 here is CASSRTGGNYGYTF. Here the CDR3 DNA reads TGTGCCAGCAGTCGGACCGGGGGTAACTATGGCTACACCTTC.

The chain uses TRBV7-2 and TRBJ1-2; no definite D call. V dropped 5 bases and J dropped 4 bases, with 23 bases sitting between them. Germline V gene sequence: CDR1 SGHTA, CDR2 FQGNSA. There are 17 residues in the CDR3. CDR3 region: CASSPPDPGGVGYGYTF. CDR3 sequence (DNA): TGTGCCAGCAGCCCCCCGGACCCCGGAGGAGTGGGCTATGGCTACACCTTC.

J is TRBJ2-1 and V is TRBV19; 8 bases are a match to TRBD2. This CDR3 is built from 14 residues. The V and J ends lost 8 bases and 9 bases, in that order; junction bases with no gene match: 12. The germline V gene encodes CDR1 LNHDA and CDR2 SQIVND (reference sequence). Written as DNA, the CDR3 is TGTGCCAGTGGCCGGCCCGGGGGGGGGCCTGAGCAGTTCTTC. Its protein product is CASGRPGGGPEQFF.

The rearrangement uses TRBV9 and TRBJ2-7; 8 bases are shared with TRBD1. With 0 bases clipped from V and 2 bases from J, the junction kept 7 bases outside the gene matches. The CDR3 has 16 residues. Germline assignment: CDR1 SGDLS and CDR2 YYNGEE. This CDR3 reads CASSVGGQVGTYEQYF. CDR3 DNA: TGTGCCAGCAGCGTAGGGGGACAGGTTGGGACCTACGAGCAGTACTTC.

This clone qualifies as medium-sized. The V gene is TRBV7-7, the J gene TRBJ1-3; unclear D gene. The CDR3 extends over 16 amino acids. Trimming removed 5 bases at V and 2 bases at J, with 16 bases between. The germline CDR1 and CDR2 sequences are SSHAT and FNYEAQ (reference sequence). In DNA form, the CDR3 reads TGTGCCAGCAGCATTGGAGGTACTGAGGCTGGAAACACCATATATTTT. Translation: CASSIGGTEAGNTIYF.

This clone was seen a few times. Other DNA sequences of this sample code for an identical CDR3. The CDR3 DNA reads TGTGCCAGCAGCCAATCATCAGGGTACCATGAGCAGTTCTTC. It specifies CASSQSSGYHEQFF. The chain uses TRBV7-6 and TRBJ2-1; TRBD1 might be the D (5 bases). The CDR3 loop spans 14 amino acids. Germline CDR1 is SGHVS and CDR2 is FNYEAQ. Trimming shortened V by 5 bases and J by 8 bases, and 16 bases separated the two germline ends.

Only one count was recorded for this clone. The chain combines TRBV10-3 with TRBJ2-2; no clear D. The germline V gene has CDR1 ENHRY and CDR2 SYGVKD. The CDR3 is 11 residues long. V was cut by 6 bases and J by 5 bases, with 4 bases left in between. This CDR3 is CAISGTGELFF. In DNA, the CDR3 is TGTGCCATCAGCGGGACCGGGGAGCTGTTTTTT.

The CDR3 DNA reads TGCGCCAGCAGCCAAGAGCAGGGGCCCCACTCACCCCTCCACTTT. Encoded protein: CASSQEQGPHSPLHF. The V call is TRBV4-3, the J call TRBJ1-6, with a tentative D call TRBD1 (6 bases). The CDR3 runs to 15 residues. Germline V gives CDR1 LGHNA, CDR2 YSLEER. V was trimmed by 0 bases and J by 10 bases, leaving 13 bases between them.

This clone came up a few times. The V gene is TRBV27, the J gene TRBJ2-7, with a weak D call TRBD2 (6 bases). Germline lookup yields CDR1 MNHEY and CDR2 SMNVEV (reference sequence). The CDR3 contains 15 residues. V was clipped by 1 base and J by 6 bases, with 16 bases between them. The CDR3: CASSLLAGTQGEQYF. The CDR3 region has the DNA TGTGCCAGCAGTTTATTAGCCGGGACTCAGGGCGAGCAGTACTTC.

J is TRBJ2-1 and V is TRBV9; 7 bases match TRBD2. CDR3 length: 14 residues. The V segment lost 2 bases and the J segment 6 bases; nucleotides outside the gene matches: 5. Germline values: CDR1 SGDLS, CDR2 YYNGEE. CDR3 sequence (DNA): TGTGCCAGCAGCGTCGGACTAGGTTTCAATGAGCAGTTCTTC. It codes for CASSVGLGFNEQFF.

The chain recombines TRBV19 with TRBJ2-5; 12 nucleotides line up with TRBD2. The CDR3 is 14 amino acids. Germline CDR1 is LNHDA and CDR2 is SQIVND (reference sequence). With V trimmed by 8 bases and J by 4 bases, 5 bases remained unmatched. Here the CDR3 DNA reads TGTGCCAGTCGGACTAGCGGGGCGGGAGAGACCCAGTACTTC. Amino acids: CASRTSGAGETQYF.

A single count supports this clone. The chain couples TRBV11-2 to TRBJ2-1, with 12 bases identical to TRBD2. Trimming at V came to 5 bases and at J to 8 bases, leaving 10 bases not matched to a gene. The length of the CDR3 is 16 residues. Germline lookup yields CDR1 SGHAT and CDR2 FQNNGV. CDR3 sequence reads: CASSATSGGFSYEQFF. Here the CDR3 DNA reads TGTGCCAGCAGCGCCACTAGCGGGGGGTTCTCCTATGAGCAGTTCTTC.

DNA of the CDR3: TGTGCCAGCAGCGGGGGACTTAGACCCCTCCCCGGGGAGCTGTTTTTT. It yields the protein CASSGGLRPLPGELFF. The chain links TRBV5-4 to TRBJ2-2, with D tentatively TRBD2 (6 bases). The ends were cut back, 4 bases at V and 6 bases at J, with 19 bases in the middle. This CDR3 contains 16 residues. Per germline, CDR1 SGHNT and CDR2 YYREEE (reference sequence). Full variable domain (missing parts from reference TRBV5-4 and TRBJ2-2): ETGVTQSPTHLIKTRGQQVTLRCSSQSGHNTVSWYQQALGQGPQFIFQYYREEENGRGNFPPRFSGLQFPNYSSELNVNALELDDSALYLCASSGGLRPLPGELFFGEGSRLTVL.

This rearrangement joins TRBV9 to TRBJ2-7; D is possibly TRBD2 (5 bases). Germline CDR1 is SGDLS and CDR2 is YYNGEE. The V end was cut by 1 base, the J end by 6 bases, with 14 bases between. This CDR3 comprises 14 residues. In nucleotides, the CDR3 is TGTGCCAGCAGCGTACTGACGGCGGGCGGCGAGCAGTACTTC. It yields the protein CASSVLTAGGEQYF.

V gene TRBV7-3 combines with J gene TRBJ1-1, with TRBD1 as a possible D gene (6 bases). Trimming left V 5 bases short and J 5 bases short, with 12 bases between. The germline V gene has CDR1 SGHTA and CDR2 FQGTGA. The CDR3 has 13 amino acids. The CDR3 here is CASSLSTGTEAFF. The CDR3 nucleotides are TGTGCCAGCAGCCTATCTACAGGGACTGAAGCTTTCTTT.